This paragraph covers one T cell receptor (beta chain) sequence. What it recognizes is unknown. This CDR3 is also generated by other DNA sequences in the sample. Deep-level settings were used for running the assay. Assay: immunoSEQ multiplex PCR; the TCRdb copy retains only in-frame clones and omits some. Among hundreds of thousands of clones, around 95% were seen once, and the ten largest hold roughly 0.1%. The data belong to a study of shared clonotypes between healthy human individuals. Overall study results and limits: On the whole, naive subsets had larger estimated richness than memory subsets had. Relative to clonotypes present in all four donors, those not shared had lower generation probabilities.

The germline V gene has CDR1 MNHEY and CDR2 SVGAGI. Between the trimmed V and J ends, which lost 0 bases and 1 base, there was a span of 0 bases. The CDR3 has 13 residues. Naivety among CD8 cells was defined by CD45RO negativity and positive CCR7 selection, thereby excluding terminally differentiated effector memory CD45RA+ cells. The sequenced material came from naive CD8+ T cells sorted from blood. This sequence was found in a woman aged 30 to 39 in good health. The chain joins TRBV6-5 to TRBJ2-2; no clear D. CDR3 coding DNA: TGTGCCAGCAGTTACTCGAACACCGGGGAGCTGTTTTTT. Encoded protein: CASSYSNTGELFF.